The rows below give T cell receptor beta chains drawn from one sample of a study of T-cell reconstitution after alpha-beta-depleted transplantation in children. Each CDR3 protein is one row after TCRdb ran MiXCR on the PCR reads. The sample has 250,000 or so distinct CDR3 sequences, roughly 8% seen once; the top ten hold 6.3%. The source was PBMCs, mostly from graft donor cells, collected 180 days after TCRalphabeta/CD19-depleted stem cell transplant. Every receptor here comes from a male patient under 18 who had a stem cell transplant for acute lymphoblastic leukemia, so the T cells may come from the graft donor. CDR3s include the opening cysteine and the closing phenylalanine or tryptophan. Fields, in order: D gene, clone size, V gene, J gene, CDR3 DNA, CDR3 protein. A D gene is named only where the DNA matches it firmly. For some rows the clone size is stated as once, few or many, or as a class when expanded; others skip it.

>NA|NA|TRBV2|TRBJ2-2
TGTGCCAGCAGTGAAAGGACGACCGGGGAGCTGTTTTTT
CASSERTTGELFF
>NA|many|TRBV3-1|TRBJ2-1
TGTGCCAGCAGCCAAGATCTAGGACCGGGGAGCAATGAGCAGTTCTTC
CASSQDLGPGSNEQFF
>TRBD2|few|TRBV20-1|TRBJ2-7
TGCAGTGCCCCCCGGAACGGACTAGCGGGGTACGAGCAGTACTTC
CSAPRNGLAGYEQYF
>TRBD2|NA|TRBV19|TRBJ2-7
TGTGCCAGTAGTAGAATTTCGTCGGCGGGAGTCTACGAGCAGTACTTC
CASSRISSAGVYEQYF
>TRBD1|many|TRBV7-9|TRBJ1-4
TGTGCCAGCAGCTTAAGGCCAGGGGGCTCGAATGAAAAACTGTTTTTT
CASSLRPGGSNEKLFF
>TRBD2|many|TRBV5-1|TRBJ2-1
TGCGCCAGCAGCTTTACTAGCGGAAATGAGCAGTTCTTC
CASSFTSGNEQFF
>NA|many|TRBV11-2|TRBJ1-3
TGTGCCAGCAGCCCCCGGGAAGGAAACACCATATATTTT
CASSPREGNTIYF
>NA|many|TRBV7-2|TRBJ1-5
TGTGCCAGCAGCTTAAAAGGTGGGGCGGTCAATCAGCCCCAGCATTTT
CASSLKGGAVNQPQHF
>NA|few|TRBV7-6|TRBJ2-7
TGTGCCAGCAGCTTAGGGCCCCCTCAGGGACTCTACGAGCAGTACTTC
CASSLGPPQGLYEQYF
>NA|NA|TRBV7-9|TRBJ2-6
TGTGCCAGCAGACCCACTGGGGCCAACGTCCTGACTTTC
CASRPTGANVLTF
>NA|many|TRBV7-2|TRBJ2-7
TGTGCCAGCAGCCGTTCCACTTTTAGGAGCTCCTACGAGCAGTACTTC
CASSRSTFRSSYEQYF
>TRBD1|many|TRBV29-1|TRBJ1-2
TGCAGCGTTTCAAGGACAGGGGTAAACTATGGCTACACCTTC
CSVSRTGVNYGYTF
>TRBD1|many|TRBV27|TRBJ2-7
TGTGCCAGCTATGCGGCAGGGGGCTACGAGCAGTACTTC
CASYAAGGYEQYF
>NA|many|TRBV20-1|TRBJ1-1
TGCAGTGCCCCGAAGGGAGCCGGCGGCACTGAAGCTTTCTTT
CSAPKGAGGTEAFF
>NA|many|TRBV3-1|TRBJ1-2
TGTGCCAGCAGCCGCCAGGGGAAGGGGCACGGCTACACCTTC
CASSRQGKGHGYTF
>NA|many|TRBV7-3|TRBJ2-3
TGTGCCAGCAGCCCCAGAGTCACAGATACGCAGTATTTT
CASSPRVTDTQYF
>NA|many|TRBV5-1|TRBJ2-7
TGCGCCAGCAGCTTGGCCGGAGAAGGCTACGAGCAGTACTTC
CASSLAGEGYEQYF
>NA|many|TRBV12-3/TRBV12-4|TRBJ2-1
TGTGCCAGCAGTTTGGAGGGCTCATACAATGAGCAGTTCTTC
CASSLEGSYNEQFF
>TRBD1|many|TRBV7-2|TRBJ2-5
TGTGCCAGCAGCTTAGGGGGACAGGGGCAAGAGACCCAGTACTTC
CASSLGGQGQETQYF
>NA|NA|TRBV24-1|TRBJ2-5
TGTGCCACCCAAGGGACCGCTAAGAAGACCCAGTACTTC
CATQGTAKKTQYF
>NA|many|TRBV12-3/TRBV12-4|TRBJ2-5
TGTGCCAGCAGCCCCAGGGTGTACCAAGAGACCCAGTACTTC
CASSPRVYQETQYF
>NA|many|TRBV2|TRBJ2-1
TGTGCCAGCAGTTCCGGAGAAGCCACCTACAATGAGCAGTTCTTC
CASSSGEATYNEQFF
>NA|many|TRBV25-1|TRBJ2-5
TGTGCCAGCAGTGGTCCTGGGGCGCAAGAGACCCAGTACTTC
CASSGPGAQETQYF
>TRBD1|many|TRBV29-1|TRBJ2-7
TGCAGCGTCCCCCGCGACAGGGGCTCCTACGAGCAGTACTTC
CSVPRDRGSYEQYF
>TRBD1|many|TRBV18|TRBJ2-1
TGTGCCAGCTCACTGGGGACGGGACAGGGGCGAAACAATGAGCAGTTCTTC
CASSLGTGQGRNNEQFF
>TRBD1|many|TRBV5-4|TRBJ1-1
TGTGCCAGCAGCCCAACCCGGACAGGGGTCGGGGCTTTCTTT
CASSPTRTGVGAFF
>NA|few|TRBV12-2|TRBJ2-1
TGTGCAAGTCGCACGGGACTAGCGCCAACAAATGAGCAGTTCTTC
CASRTGLAPTNEQFF